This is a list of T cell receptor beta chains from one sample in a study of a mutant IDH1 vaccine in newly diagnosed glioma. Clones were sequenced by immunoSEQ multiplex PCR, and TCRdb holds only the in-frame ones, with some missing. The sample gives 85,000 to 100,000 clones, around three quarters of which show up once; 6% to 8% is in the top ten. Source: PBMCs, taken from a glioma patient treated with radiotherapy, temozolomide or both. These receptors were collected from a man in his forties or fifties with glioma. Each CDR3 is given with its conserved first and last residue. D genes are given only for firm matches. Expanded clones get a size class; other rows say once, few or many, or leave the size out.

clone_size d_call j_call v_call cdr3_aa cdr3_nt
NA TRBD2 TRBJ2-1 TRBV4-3 CASSQLAGGTYNEQFF TGCGCCAGCAGCCAGTTAGCGGGGGGCACCTACAATGAGCAGTTCTTC
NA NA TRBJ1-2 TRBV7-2 CASSWTDYGYTF TGTGCCAGCAGCTGGACAGACTATGGCTACACCTTC
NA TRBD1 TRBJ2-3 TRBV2 CASSERDRGPLSTDTQYF TGTGCCAGCAGTGAAAGGGACAGGGGCCCCCTAAGCACAGATACGCAGTATTTT
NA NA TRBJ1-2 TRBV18 CASSPARLAIGGYTF TGTGCCAGCTCACCGGCGAGGCTGGCGATTGGTGGCTACACCTTC
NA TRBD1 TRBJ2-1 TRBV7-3 CASSKTPGQVYNEQFF TGTGCCAGCAGCAAAACACCGGGACAGGTGTACAATGAGCAGTTCTTC
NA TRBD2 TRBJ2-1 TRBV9 CASSLAGEVGNEQFF TGTGCCAGCAGCCTAGCGGGAGAGGTTGGGAATGAGCAGTTCTTC
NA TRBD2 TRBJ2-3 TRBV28 CASSLILAGSADTQYF TGTGCCAGCAGTTTGATTCTAGCGGGATCTGCAGATACGCAGTATTTT
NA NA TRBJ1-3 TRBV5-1 CASSLVQGRISGNTIYF TGCGCCAGCAGCTTGGTTCAAGGACGAATCTCTGGAAACACCATATATTTT
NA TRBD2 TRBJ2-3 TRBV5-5 CASSLGTSGRGDTQYF TGTGCCAGCAGCTTGGGGACTAGCGGTCGGGGGGATACGCAGTATTTT
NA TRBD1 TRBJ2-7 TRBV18 CASSPQAGGSAYEQYF TGTGCCAGCTCACCACAGGCAGGGGGCTCTGCGTACGAGCAGTACTTC
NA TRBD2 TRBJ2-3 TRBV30 CAWSRLAGDGDTQYF TGTGCCTGGAGCCGACTAGCGGGAGACGGAGATACGCAGTATTTT
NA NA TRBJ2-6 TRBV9 CASSPTGSGANVLTF TGTGCCAGCAGCCCCACGGGTTCTGGGGCCAACGTCCTGACTTTC
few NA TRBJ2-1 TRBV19 CASSPLLWGAHEQFF TGTGCCAGTAGTCCCCTCTTGTGGGGGGCCCATGAGCAGTTCTTC
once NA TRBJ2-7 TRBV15 CATSRDKGPYEQYF TGTGCCACCAGCAGAGATAAGGGGCCCTACGAGCAGTACTTC
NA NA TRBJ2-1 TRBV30 CAWSVANSGYNEQFF TGTGCCTGGAGTGTCGCGAATAGCGGCTACAATGAGCAGTTCTTC
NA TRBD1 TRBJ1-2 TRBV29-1 CSVETGQGNYGYTF TGCAGCGTTGAAACGGGACAGGGGAACTATGGCTACACCTTC
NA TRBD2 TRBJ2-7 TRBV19 CASSSTSGRGTYEQYF TGTGCCAGTAGTTCCACTAGCGGGAGGGGGACCTACGAGCAGTACTTC
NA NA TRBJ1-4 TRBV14 CASSQGLSNEKLFF TGTGCCAGCAGCCAAGGACTGAGTAATGAAAAACTGTTTTTT
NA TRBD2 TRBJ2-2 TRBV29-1 CSVPGTSGGVTGELFF TGCAGCGTTCCCGGGACTAGCGGGGGGGTCACCGGGGAGCTGTTTTTT